The following is a T cell receptor (beta chain) sequence with its context. Its antigen is currently unknown. The use of a sample-barcoded 5' primer and a J-beta primer mix characterized a second PCR of roughly 6 to 11 cycles. A single record per CDR3 protein comes from TCRdb applying MiXCR to the 5' RACE reads. The sample includes 600,000 to 650,000 distinct CDR3 sequences, roughly three fifths seen only once; the top ten take about two fifths. These data come from a study of blood T cells in healthy people across ages. Study results and caveats: It was the long-lived donors that had more naive CD4+ cells and higher diversity than aged donors. Per million T cells, TCR beta diversity dropped about linearly as age rose.

Donation came from healthy Caucasian individuals in Russia who were aged about 6 to 95. Per-sample PBMC isolation yielded at least 6.5 million cells. The CDR3 length is 14 residues. V was pared by 1 base and J by 6 bases, with 12 bases between. Germline V CDR1 and CDR2: SEHNR, FQNEAQ (reference sequence). The sample comprised blood. This clonotype originated in a man aged 55 to 70 in good health. The genes are TRBV7-9 and TRBJ1-1; TRBD1 is a possible D gene (5 bases). CDR3 region: CASSLGNRPAEAFF. CDR3 nucleotides: TGTGCCAGCAGCTTAGGGAACAGGCCCGCTGAAGCTTTCTTT.